The 20 T cell receptor beta chains listed next were all sequenced from one sample in a study of identical twins. TCRdb reprocessed the 5' RACE reads via MiXCR and lists one record per CDR3 protein. Among about 240,000 distinct CDR3 sequences listed, over 9.5% were seen once. The sequencing sample was made of memory T cells sorted from blood. These receptors were collected from a man in his fifties in good health.

This clonotype was counted a few times. The chain couples TRBV29-1 to TRBJ2-3; D not resolved. Germline lookup yields CDR1 SQVTM and CDR2 ANQGSEA. The V and J ends lost 6 bases and 7 bases respectively, with 20 bases between them. CDR3 length equals 14 residues. CDR3 DNA sequence: TGCAGCGTCACCATGGGCCGCCGAGATCATACGCAGTATTTT. Translation gives CSVTMGRRDHTQYF.

This clonotype came up a few times. The V call is TRBV30, the J call TRBJ1-2, with D tentatively TRBD1 (6 bases). The CDR3 is 13 residues long. V dropped 2 bases and J dropped 3 bases, with 10 bases sitting between them. Germline CDR1 and CDR2: GTSNPN and SVGIG (reference sequence). CDR3 sequence reads: CAWSRTADYGYTF. CDR3 nucleotide sequence: TGTGCCTGGAGTAGGACAGCGGACTATGGCTACACCTTC. Variable domain in full (rest from reference TRBV30 and TRBJ1-2): SQTIHQWPATLVQPVGSPLSLECTVEGTSNPNLYWYRQAAGRGLQLLFYSVGIGQISSEVPQNLSASRPQDRQFILSSKKLLLSDSGFYLCAWSRTADYGYTFGSGTRLTVV.

The V gene is TRBV29-1, the J gene TRBJ2-1; D may be TRBD2 (6 bases). Germline V gene sequence: CDR1 SQVTM, CDR2 ANQGSEA. Trimming shortened V by 5 bases and J by 2 bases, and 22 bases separated the two germline ends. The CDR3 spans 17 residues. CDR3 in DNA: TGCAGCGTTTTATTCCCGAACCGGGACTGGACCTACAATGAGCAGTTCTTC. Its translation is CSVLFPNRDWTYNEQFF.

The rearrangement joins TRBV7-9 to TRBJ2-7, with D tentatively TRBD1 or TRBD2 (6 bases each). The ends were cut back, 5 bases at V and 2 bases at J, with 13 bases in the middle. From germline, CDR1 is SEHNR and CDR2 FQNEAQ (reference sequence). The CDR3 spans 14 residues. Here the CDR3 DNA reads TGTGCCAGCAGCCCCGGGGGACATGCCTACGAGCAGTACTTC. It is translated as CASSPGGHAYEQYF.

The gene calls are TRBV2 and TRBJ2-2; D gene ambiguous. Germline V CDR1 and CDR2: SNHLY, FYNNEI. V lost 6 bases to trimming and J lost 0 bases, with 8 bases between them. CDR3 size: 14 residues. For the CDR3, the DNA is TGTGCCAGCAGGGTGGGAACGAACACCGGGGAGCTGTTTTTT. Its protein product is CASRVGTNTGELFF.

The gene calls are TRBV7-2 and TRBJ1-1; 8 bases fit TRBD1. CDR1 and CDR2 from the germline V gene are SGHTA and FQGNSA. The CDR3 is made up of 15 amino acids. The V and J ends lost 1 base and 6 bases, in that order; junction bases with no gene match: 7. The CDR3 DNA is TGTGCCAGCAGCTTAGTTACAGGGGGAAACCCTGAAGCTTTCTTT. It yields the protein CASSLVTGGNPEAFF.

This clonotype was picked up many times. The V and J genes are TRBV28 and TRBJ2-5, with a weak D call TRBD1 (6 bases). Germline V gene lookup returns CDR1 MDHEN and CDR2 SYDVKM. The V end was cut by 6 bases, the J end by 2 bases, with 19 bases between. CDR3 length: 16 residues. The DNA of the CDR3 is TGTGCCAGCAGCCCGGCAGGGGCTGCCTCTCAAGAGACCCAGTACTTC. This gives the protein CASSPAGAASQETQYF.

The CDR3 DNA is TGTGCCTGGAGTGTGCAGTTGAACACTGAAGCTTTCTTT. It translates to CAWSVQLNTEAFF. The rearrangement uses TRBV30 and TRBJ1-1; D gene unclear. The CDR3 totals 13 residues. Germline loops: CDR1 GTSNPN, CDR2 SVGIG (reference sequence). V was shortened by 0 bases and J by 0 bases, with 5 bases between the two germline ends.

The genes are TRBV5-1 and TRBJ1-1; TRBD1 matches at 10 bases. The CDR3 covers 15 residues. Germline CDR1 is SGHRS and CDR2 is YFSETQ. J lost 12 bases, V lost 4 bases, and 15 bases had no gene match. CDR3 in amino acids: CASSMGGTGAFESFF. The CDR3 DNA follows: TGCGCCAGCAGCATGGGGGGGACAGGGGCGTTTGAGTCTTTCTTT.

This clonotype was found many times. In DNA, the CDR3 is TGTGCCAGCAGCCAAATAGGAACGCAGTATTTT. It specifies CASSQIGTQYF. The chain links TRBV7-9 to TRBJ2-3; D is undetermined. The CDR3 length is 11 residues. The germline V gene encodes CDR1 SEHNR and CDR2 FQNEAQ (reference sequence). Trimming took 5 bases from V and 9 from J, leaving 9 bases between them.

V is TRBV7-6 and J is TRBJ1-5; D gene uncertain. The germline V gene encodes CDR1 SGHVS and CDR2 FNYEAQ. The ends were cut back, 0 bases at V and 0 bases at J, with 6 bases in the middle. The CDR3 spans 15 residues. CDR3 amino acids: CASSLANSSNQPQHF. CDR3 sequence (DNA): TGTGCCAGCAGCTTAGCGAACTCTAGCAATCAGCCCCAGCATTTT.

In its sample, this clonotype was seen many times. This chain links TRBV29-1 with TRBJ1-6, with D possibly matching TRBD1 (5 bases). V shed 5 bases and J shed 5 bases, with 10 bases lying between them. Germline V gene data show CDR1 as SQVTM and CDR2 as ANQGSEA. The CDR3 sequence is 13 residues long. DNA of the CDR3: TGCAGCGTTTCGTGGGGCGATAATTCACCCCTCCACTTT. Protein product: CSVSWGDNSPLHF.

This clonotype was detected many times. The chain carries TRBV5-1 and TRBJ2-1; 10 bases align to TRBD1. Germline lookup yields CDR1 SGHRS and CDR2 YFSETQ. Unmatched junction bases numbered 16, after V lost 7 bases and J lost 9 bases. CDR3 length equals 16 residues. CDR3 residues: CASYGRDRGTRFEQFF. CDR3 nucleotide sequence: TGCGCCAGCTATGGACGGGACAGGGGAACTCGCTTTGAGCAGTTCTTC. Full variable domain (rest looked up from reference TRBV5-1 and TRBJ2-1): KAGVTQTPRYLIKTRGQQVTLSCSPISGHRSVSWYQQTPGQGLQFLFEYFSETQRNKGNFPGRFSGRQFSNSRSEMNVSTLELGDSALYLCASYGRDRGTRFEQFFGPGTRLTVL.

The chain employs TRBV3-1 and TRBJ2-1, with no clear D. Looked up from germline, CDR1 is LGHDT and CDR2 is YNNKEL (reference sequence). The CDR3 contains 15 residues. The V and J ends lost 4 bases and 1 base respectively, with 11 bases between them. The CDR3 DNA is TGTGCCAGCAGCCTAGTAGTTGGGTCCTACAATGAGCAGTTCTTC. Encoded protein: CASSLVVGSYNEQFF.

This chain uses TRBV6-5 with TRBJ2-3; 11 bases align to TRBD1. The junction had 1 base not matched to a gene; V was cut back by 2 bases and J by 3 bases. The germline gives CDR1 MNHEY, CDR2 SVGAGI. The length of the CDR3 is 15 residues. The CDR3 sequence is CASSYRDRGTDTQYF. The CDR3 nucleotides read TGTGCCAGCAGTTACCGGGACAGGGGGACAGATACGCAGTATTTT.

This clonotype has at least ten counts. The chain employs TRBV5-1 and TRBJ2-1; 8 nucleotides match TRBD2. CDR3 size: 16 residues. Germline-derived CDR1 and CDR2 are SGHRS and YFSETQ. V gave up 5 bases and J gave up 2 bases; unmatched junction bases: 9. CDR3 residues: CASRGNAGGAYNEQFF. In DNA form, the CDR3 reads TGCGCCAGCAGGGGTAATGCGGGGGGCGCCTACAATGAGCAGTTCTTC. Full variable domain (missing parts from reference TRBV5-1 and TRBJ2-1): KAGVTQTPRYLIKTRGQQVTLSCSPISGHRSVSWYQQTPGQGLQFLFEYFSETQRNKGNFPGRFSGRQFSNSRSEMNVSTLELGDSALYLCASRGNAGGAYNEQFFGPGTRLTVL.

The table lists this clonotype with many counts. The chain joins TRBV7-9 to TRBJ1-2, with 12 bases identical to TRBD1. This CDR3 has 14 residues. The germline CDR1 and CDR2 sequences are SEHNR and FQNEAQ (reference sequence). With 7 bases clipped from V and 5 bases from J, the junction kept 5 bases outside the gene matches. CDR3 in DNA: TGTGCCAGCATCGGGACAGGGGGCTTTTATGGCTACACCTTC. Its translation is CASIGTGGFYGYTF.

This rearrangement joins TRBV7-8 to TRBJ1-4, with TRBD1 matching 7 bases. The CDR3 covers 15 residues. The germline V gene has CDR1 SGHVS and CDR2 FQNEAQ. V lost 5 bases to trimming and J lost 8 bases; unmatched junction nucleotides: 11. The CDR3 nucleotides read TGTGCCAGCAGCCCCAGGGGGGGGCGCGTGGAAAAACTGTTTTTT. Encoded protein: CASSPRGGRVEKLFF.

This clonotype was seen many times. V and J are TRBV6-5 and TRBJ2-5, with TRBD2 identical over 12 bases. The CDR3 loop spans 16 amino acids. After removal of 4 bases from V and 4 bases from J, the junction contained 7 bases not matched to a gene. CDR1 and CDR2 (germline): MNHEY, SVGAGI. CDR3 sequence reads: CASSFRLAGEGETQYF. CDR3 in DNA: TGTGCCAGCAGTTTCCGACTAGCGGGAGAAGGAGAGACCCAGTACTTC.

CDR3: CSASGLAGGPVVNEQFF. The CDR3 coding sequence is TGCAGTGCTAGCGGCCTAGCGGGAGGGCCAGTAGTGAATGAGCAGTTCTTC. V usage is TRBV20-1 and J usage is TRBJ2-1; 12 bases align to TRBD2. The CDR3 contains 17 residues. Looked up from germline, CDR1 is DFQATT and CDR2 is SNEGSKA (reference sequence). Trimming cost V 3 bases and J 7 bases; bases outside gene matches: 13.